These 20 T cell receptor beta chains came from one sample sequenced in a study of blood T cells in healthy people across ages. A second PCR of roughly 7 to 11 cycles used a sample-barcoded 5' primer and a J-beta primer mix. TCRdb re-derived calls from the 5' RACE reads in MiXCR, one entry per CDR3 protein. The sample shows about 640,000 distinct CDR3 sequences, 45% to 65% of them seen only once. Specimen: blood. Every receptor here comes from a man between 60 and 75 years old in good health.

This clonotype was seen a single time. J is TRBJ2-3 and V is TRBV12-3 or TRBV12-4; no definite D call. The CDR3 has 13 amino acids. The V end lost 6 bases, the J end lost 4 bases, and 11 bases lay between the germline ends. The CDR3 DNA follows: TGTGCCAGCAGCCTCTTAGGTTCAGATACGCAGTATTTT. It is translated as CASSLLGSDTQYF.

This clonotype was detected a few times. The chain employs TRBV27 and TRBJ2-4; tentatively, D is TRBD2 (7 bases). The J call is doubtful: the DNA matches TRBJ2-7 better. Germline V gene lookup returns CDR1 MNHEY and CDR2 SMNVEV (reference sequence). The CDR3 is 13 amino acids. As DNA, the CDR3 is TGTGCCAACTCGGGGGGCCGGAGGTACGAGCAGTACTTC. Its translation: CANSGGRRYEQYF.

CDR3 bases: TGTGCCACCAGCAGAGACGGAAGCCTATCCTACGAGCAGTACTTC. Translation gives CATSRDGSLSYEQYF. The chain links TRBV15 to TRBJ2-7; D uncertain. Germline V CDR1 and CDR2: LNHNV, YYDKDF (reference sequence). The CDR3 is 15 residues long. V was cut by 0 bases and J by 1 base, with 10 bases left in between.

This clonotype was recorded a few times. DNA for the CDR3: TGCGCCAGCAGCTTGAAGACTAGCGGGGGGCCGGGTGAGCAGTACTTC. Protein: CASSLKTSGGPGEQYF. This rearrangement joins TRBV5-1 to TRBJ2-7; 13 nucleotides agree with TRBD2. V was clipped by 1 base and J by 7 bases; unmatched bases: 8. This CDR3 region has 16 residues. Per the germline V gene, CDR1 is SGHRS and CDR2 is YFSETQ. The entire variable domain, with the rest obtained from reference TRBV5-1 and TRBJ2-7, is as follows: KAGVTQTPRYLIKTRGQQVTLSCSPISGHRSVSWYQQTPGQGLQFLFEYFSETQRNKGNFPGRFSGRQFSNSRSEMNVSTLELGDSALYLCASSLKTSGGPGEQYFGPGTRLTVT.

V and J are TRBV29-1 and TRBJ1-2; perhaps TRBD1 as D (5 bases). The germline V and J ends were trimmed by 7 bases and 2 bases, with 20 bases remaining between them. The CDR3 totals 15 residues. Germline V gives CDR1 SQVTM, CDR2 ANQGSEA. CDR3 nucleotides: TGCAGCGCCTCATCGTGGGGCCTTGAAAACTATGGCTACACCTTC. Translated: CSASSWGLENYGYTF.

This clonotype was seen once. The junction departs from germline at one end; a sequencing error may be responsible. The rearrangement uses TRBV19 and TRBJ2-7; weak D call: TRBD2 (7 bases). Germline assignment: CDR1 LNHDA and CDR2 SQIVND (reference sequence). The CDR3 runs 15 residues. CDR3 protein: CASRESGGASSEQYF. In DNA form, the CDR3 reads TGTGCCAGTAGGGAAAGTGGGGGGGCCTCCTCCGAGCAGTACTTC.

V is TRBV12-3 or TRBV12-4 and J is TRBJ2-7; 10 bases agree with TRBD1. CDR3 length equals 15 residues. With 6 bases clipped from V and 0 bases from J, the junction kept 5 bases outside the gene matches. In nucleotides, the CDR3 is TGTGCCAGCAGCCGACAGGGGGCGGGCTCCTACGAGCAGTACTTC. Translating it yields CASSRQGAGSYEQYF.

The V and J genes are TRBV7-2 and TRBJ2-5; 11 nucleotides line up with TRBD2. V trimming: 3 bases; J trimming: 4 bases; junction bases outside the gene matches: 1. This CDR3 comprises 14 residues. Germline V CDR1 and CDR2: SGHTA, FQGNSA. The CDR3: CASSFTSGGETQYF. DNA of the CDR3: TGTGCCAGCAGCTTCACTAGCGGGGGAGAGACCCAGTACTTC.

This clonotype was counted a few times. This may stem from a read error, because a much larger clone lies one nucleotide away. CDR3 loop: CASSSLKRVTYNEQYF. CDR3 in DNA: TGTGCCAGCAGCTCCCTGAAGCGGGTTACCTACAATGAGCAGTACTTC. The rearrangement links TRBV7-2 to TRBJ2-1, with D possibly TRBD2 on 6 matching bases. The DNA end lines up better with TRBJ2-7; the J call may be wrong. Germline V gene lookup returns CDR1 SGHTA and CDR2 FQGNSA. The CDR3 has 16 residues.

V is TRBV7-2 and J is TRBJ2-5; D ambiguous. The CDR3 is made up of 13 amino acids. The germline V and J ends were trimmed by 5 bases and 1 base, with 8 bases remaining between them. CDR1 and CDR2 from the germline V gene are SGHTA and FQGNSA. The CDR3 bases are TGTGCCAGCAGCCAGTTGCGCCAAGAGACCCAGTACTTC. It yields the protein CASSQLRQETQYF.

This chain joins TRBV5-1 and TRBJ2-1; TRBD2 agrees at 10 bases. CDR3 length: 16 residues. The ends lost 0 bases at V and 11 bases at J; junction bases unmatched: 11. CDR1 is SGHRS, CDR2 YFSETQ, per germline. The CDR3 coding sequence is TGCGCCAGCAGCTTGGGGTCTAGCGGGGGAGTGGATAAGCAGTTCTTC. It encodes CASSLGSSGGVDKQFF.

The J gene is TRBJ1-5, the V gene TRBV15, with D possibly matching TRBD1 (5 bases). Trimming stripped 1 base from V and 6 bases from J, with 10 bases between. The germline CDR1 and CDR2 sequences are LNHNV and YYDKDF (reference sequence). This CDR3 region has 14 residues. CDR3 in amino acids: CATSRGWGGQPQHF. The CDR3 DNA reads as TGTGCCACCAGCAGAGGGTGGGGGGGTCAGCCCCAGCATTTT.

This chain connects TRBV9 to TRBJ2-5; 7 positions agree with TRBD2. Germline V lookup: CDR1 SGDLS, CDR2 YYNGEE. The ends lost 0 bases at V and 4 bases at J; junction bases unmatched: 6. This CDR3 spans 15 amino acids. As DNA, the CDR3 is TGTGCCAGCAGCGTAGAGGGCTGGGGGGGAGAGACCCAGTACTTC. This encodes CASSVEGWGGETQYF.

As to this clonotype: The germline gene is not matched at one end of the junction; a read error may be the cause. This chain joins TRBV28 and TRBJ2-6, with a tentative D call TRBD1 (6 bases). Germline V gives CDR1 MDHEN, CDR2 SYDVKM. The CDR3 is 13 amino acids. This chain's CDR3 is CAHRVNGVNVLTF. The DNA for the CDR3 is TGTGCTCACAGGGTGAACGGGGTCAACGTCCTGACTTTC.

With regard to this clonotype: Being one base from a much bigger clone, this may be a read error. The rearrangement joins TRBV5-1 to TRBJ2-3; a weak D match, TRBD2 (5 bases). The ends were cut back, 4 bases at V and 4 bases at J, with 13 bases in the middle. Germline CDR1 is SGHRS and CDR2 is YFSETQ. The CDR3 sequence is 14 residues long. CDR3 in amino acids: CASSGRDSSDTQYF. CDR3 in DNA: TGCGCCAGCAGCGGGAGAGACTCCTCAGATACGCAGTATTTT.

V is TRBV7-2 and J is TRBJ2-7; D is ambiguous. This CDR3 has 13 residues. V was pared by 1 base and J by 4 bases, with 8 bases between. From germline, CDR1 is SGHTA and CDR2 FQGNSA. CDR3 sequence reads: CASSLGFKYEQYF. CDR3 nucleotide sequence: TGTGCCAGCAGCTTAGGATTTAAGTACGAGCAGTACTTC.

This sequence joins TRBV5-1 and TRBJ2-3, with a tentative D call TRBD1 (6 bases). Looked up from germline, CDR1 is SGHRS and CDR2 is YFSETQ. The CDR3 is 17 residues long. V lost 1 base and J lost 1, with 16 bases in between. The CDR3: CASSLNTGILGTDTQYF. DNA for the CDR3: TGCGCCAGCAGCTTGAATACAGGGATATTGGGCACAGATACGCAGTATTTT.

The J gene is TRBJ2-3, the V gene TRBV4-1; 8 nucleotides line up with TRBD2. Germline assignment: CDR1 MGHRA and CDR2 YSYEKL. The CDR3 has 16 residues. J lost 2 bases, V lost 1 base, and 5 bases had no gene match. The CDR3 DNA reads as TGCGCCAGCAGCCAAGTGAAGCGGGGGACCACAGATACGCAGTATTTT. It encodes CASSQVKRGTTDTQYF.

The chain has TRBV7-9 and TRBJ2-7, with D perhaps TRBD1 (5 bases). Deletions cut 5 bases from V and 6 bases from J, with 17 bases between. Germline loops: CDR1 SEHNR, CDR2 FQNEAQ (reference sequence). The CDR3 has 14 residues. CDR3 loop: CASSPPPGSGEQYF. In nucleotides, the CDR3 is TGTGCCAGCAGCCCCCCTCCAGGGTCTGGCGAGCAGTACTTC.

CDR3 DNA sequence: TGTGCCAGCAGTTTATGGGGACAGGGTGGGCAGTTCTTC. Its protein is CASSLWGQGGQFF. The chain combines TRBV27 with TRBJ2-1, with TRBD1 identical over 9 bases. The V gene's germline CDR1 is MNHEY and CDR2 SMNVEV (reference sequence). V was pared by 1 base and J by 12 bases, with 4 bases of the junction left unmatched. This CDR3 comprises 13 residues.